These 23 T cell receptor beta chains originate from one sample sequenced in a study of T cells in tumors and immune-related adverse events. This table comes from immunoSEQ multiplex PCR, and its TCRdb copy is limited to in-frame clones, with some not included. Seen here are about 11,000 clones, 85% to 95% observed once, and the top ten hold 1.5%. The source was lymph node tissue, collected from a patient treated with anti-PD-1 therapy. The receptors shown here come from a female donor with metastatic renal cell carcinoma.

The J gene is TRBJ2-1, the V gene TRBV7-9, with 11 bases lining up with TRBD1. With 5 bases clipped from V and 3 bases from J, the junction kept 3 bases outside the gene matches. Germline CDR1 and CDR2: SEHNR and FQNEAQ (reference sequence). The CDR3 totals 15 residues. CDR3 in amino acids: CASSRGTGGYNEQFF. The CDR3 bases are TGTGCCAGCAGCCGCGGGACAGGGGGCTACAATGAGCAGTTCTTC.

CDR3 bases: TGTGCCAGTTCATCCCCCCGCAGGGGTTCACGGGCCGAGCAGTACTTC. Translating gives CASSSPRRGSRAEQYF. The gene calls are TRBV19 and TRBJ2-7, with D tentatively TRBD1 (6 bases). The germline V gene encodes CDR1 LNHDA and CDR2 SQIVND (reference sequence). The CDR3 has 16 residues. V was cut by 8 bases and J by 6 bases, with 26 bases left in between.

Only one count was recorded for this clone. The chain has TRBV19 and TRBJ2-4; 12 bases map to TRBD1. Germline-derived CDR1 and CDR2 are LNHDA and SQIVND (reference sequence). This CDR3 contains 13 residues. Germline trimming cut 7 bases from V and 12 bases from J; bases unmatched to any gene: 7. This CDR3 is CASKPGQGADQYF. The CDR3 region has the DNA TGTGCCAGTAAACCGGGACAGGGGGCCGATCAGTACTTC.

The V call is TRBV21-1, the J call TRBJ2-3; the D call in the table, TRBD2, was not verified against the DNA. TRBV21-1 is reported as a pseudogene. The CDR3 is 16 amino acids. The CDR3 region has the DNA TGTGCCAGCAGCAAATACAATGACGGGTGGCAAGATACGCAGTATTTT. It yields the protein CASSKYNDGWQDTQYF.

This chain links TRBV2 with TRBJ2-7, with 8 bases lining up with TRBD1. In germline, CDR1 is SNHLY, CDR2 FYNNEI. The CDR3 has 14 amino acids. Trimming at V came to 6 bases and at J to 3 bases, leaving 7 bases not matched to a gene. In nucleotides, the CDR3 is TGTGCCAGCAGCACCCAGGGGGCGGGCTACGAGCAGTACTTC. It codes for CASSTQGAGYEQYF.

This chain uses TRBV27 with TRBJ1-3, with 7 bases fitting TRBD1. Germline V gives CDR1 MNHEY, CDR2 SMNVEV (reference sequence). This CDR3 contains 17 residues. The junction had 13 bases not matched to a gene; V was cut back by 5 bases and J by 3 bases. Here the CDR3 reads CASSPTRLQGFGNTIYF. The CDR3 DNA follows: TGTGCCAGCAGTCCTACCCGACTACAGGGGTTTGGAAACACCATATATTTT.

This sequence joins TRBV5-1 and TRBJ2-2; TRBD1 is a possible D gene (6 bases). The CDR3 extends over 14 amino acids. V was clipped by 7 bases and J by 6 bases, with 16 bases between them. Germline V gene data show CDR1 as SGHRS and CDR2 as YFSETQ. In DNA, the CDR3 is TGCGCCAGCGGAGCGGAGCCAGGGGCCGGGGAGCTGTTTTTT. This encodes CASGAEPGAGELFF.

V usage is TRBV30 and J usage is TRBJ2-5; the match to TRBD1 covers 7 bases. J was trimmed by 4 bases and V by 2 bases; bases with no gene match: 7. CDR3 length: 14 amino acids. The germline CDR1 and CDR2 sequences are GTSNPN and SVGIG (reference sequence). The CDR3 sequence: CAWSPKGAGETQYF. CDR3 DNA: TGTGCCTGGAGTCCCAAGGGGGCGGGAGAGACCCAGTACTTC.

The genes are TRBV5-4 and TRBJ2-5; 9 nucleotides align to TRBD2. The CDR3 is made up of 15 amino acids. V was clipped by 4 bases and J by 2 bases; unmatched bases: 6. Germline assignment: CDR1 SGHNT and CDR2 YYREEE (reference sequence). CDR3 residues: CASSKRTSEQETQYF. The CDR3 DNA follows: TGTGCCAGCAGCAAGAGGACTAGCGAGCAAGAGACCCAGTACTTC.

This chain links TRBV6-6 with TRBJ2-2; 7 bases line up with TRBD2. V trimming: 8 bases; J trimming: 2 bases; junction bases outside the gene matches: 8. Per germline, CDR1 MNHNY and CDR2 SVGAGI (reference sequence). The CDR3 covers 15 residues. CDR3: CASHHQRENTGELFF. The CDR3 coding sequence is TGTGCCAGCCACCATCAGCGGGAAAACACCGGGGAGCTGTTTTTT.

The chain carries TRBV19 and TRBJ2-3, with 14 nucleotides matching TRBD2. The CDR3 has 17 amino acids. Germline lookup yields CDR1 LNHDA and CDR2 SQIVND (reference sequence). V lost 7 bases to trimming and J lost 2 bases; unmatched junction nucleotides: 8. CDR3: CASKRGTSGRHTDTQYF. The CDR3 DNA follows: TGTGCCAGTAAAAGGGGGACTAGCGGGAGACACACAGATACGCAGTATTTT.

Points on this clone: The junction does not match germline at one end; this may be a read error. In DNA, the CDR3 is TGTGCTAGCAGCTTAGGGGGGACATCTCAAGAGACCCAGTACTTC. Residues: CASSLGGTSQETQYF. The chain employs TRBV7-7 and TRBJ2-5, with D possibly called TRBD1 or TRBD2 (6 bases each). The V gene's germline CDR1 is SSHAT and CDR2 FNYEAQ (reference sequence). The CDR3 has 15 residues.

The J gene is TRBJ1-1, the V gene TRBV7-9; D is undetermined. Germline V gene data show CDR1 as SEHNR and CDR2 as FQNEAQ (reference sequence). The V and J ends lost 0 bases and 11 bases respectively, with 10 bases between them. This CDR3 region has 12 residues. The CDR3 DNA follows: TGTGCCAGCAGCTTAGCCACCCGGGCGGCTTTCTTT. Encoded protein: CASSLATRAAFF.

The CDR3 region has the DNA TGTGCCAGCAGCTTAGGACAGGGGGCAAACTATGGCTACACCTTC. Encoded protein: CASSLGQGANYGYTF. The chain combines TRBV7-2 with TRBJ1-2; 10 bases align to TRBD1. Germline V lookup: CDR1 SGHTA, CDR2 FQGNSA. This CDR3 is built from 15 residues. Losses at the gene ends were 1 base for V and 2 bases for J; bases not matched to a gene: 1.

The chain has TRBV19 and TRBJ2-5, with TRBD2 matching 11 bases. CDR1 is LNHDA, CDR2 SQIVND, per germline (reference sequence). V trimming: 4 bases; J trimming: 5 bases; junction bases outside the gene matches: 12. The CDR3 runs 17 residues. The CDR3 spells CASSSVAGGLLLETQYF. In DNA form, the CDR3 reads TGTGCCAGTAGTAGTGTAGCGGGGGGGCTTCTATTGGAGACCCAGTACTTC.

The genes are TRBV6-6 and TRBJ1-4; 11 bases agree with TRBD1. The CDR3 is 16 residues long. J gave up 10 bases and V 2 bases, and 9 bases lay outside the gene matches. Per the germline V gene, CDR1 is MNHNY and CDR2 is SVGAGI (reference sequence). The CDR3 DNA is TGTGCCAGCAGTTACCGAGGGACAGGGGGTATAGGAAAACTGTTTTTT. Translating gives CASSYRGTGGIGKLFF.

Only a few counts were recorded for this clone. V gene TRBV5-1 combines with J gene TRBJ2-1; 8 bases agree with TRBD2. Looked up from germline, CDR1 is SGHRS and CDR2 is YFSETQ. Trimming removed 0 bases from V and 7 bases from J; junction bases left unmatched: 6. The CDR3 has 15 amino acids. The DNA of the CDR3 is TGCGCCAGCAGCTTGGCCGGGACTAGGAGGAATGAGCAGTTCTTC. Translating gives CASSLAGTRRNEQFF.

This sequence joins TRBV6-5 and TRBJ2-3; D call uncertain. V shed 2 bases and J shed 0 bases, with 9 bases lying between them. The germline gives CDR1 MNHEY, CDR2 SVGAGI. This CDR3 contains 15 residues. The CDR3 here is CASSYGELSTDTQYF. The CDR3, as DNA: TGTGCCAGCAGTTACGGAGAGCTAAGCACAGATACGCAGTATTTT.

The CDR3 reads CASSQELAGGPPKFGYNEQFF. The CDR3, as DNA: TGCGCCAGCAGCCAAGAACTAGCGGGAGGGCCCCCGAAGTTCGGATACAATGAGCAGTTCTTC. This rearrangement joins TRBV4-1 to TRBJ2-1; 13 nucleotides line up with TRBD2. The CDR3 extends over 21 amino acids. V was pared by 0 bases and J by 4 bases, with 15 bases of the junction left unmatched. The germline gives CDR1 MGHRA, CDR2 YSYEKL.

The rearrangement joins TRBV5-1 to TRBJ1-2; 7 bases are shared with TRBD1. The CDR3 totals 14 residues. Per germline, CDR1 SGHRS and CDR2 YFSETQ. V gave up 3 bases and J gave up 3 bases; unmatched junction bases: 5. In DNA form, the CDR3 reads TGCGCCAGCAGCTCTGGCGGGACAGACTATGGCTACACCTTC. This encodes CASSSGGTDYGYTF. Full variable domain (missing parts from reference TRBV5-1 and TRBJ1-2): KAGVTQTPRYLIKTRGQQVTLSCSPISGHRSVSWYQQTPGQGLQFLFEYFSETQRNKGNFPGRFSGRQFSNSRSEMNVSTLELGDSALYLCASSSGGTDYGYTFGSGTRLTVV.

The gene calls are TRBV5-4 and TRBJ1-2; D is possibly TRBD1 (5 bases). CDR1 is SGHNT, CDR2 YYREEE, per germline (reference sequence). This CDR3 has 14 residues. Trimming cost V 5 bases and J 5 bases, with 16 bases left between them. The CDR3 reads CASSTAAGSYGYTF. For the CDR3, the DNA is TGTGCCAGCAGTACCGCAGCAGGGTCTTATGGCTACACCTTC.

This chain joins TRBV19 and TRBJ1-2; 10 nucleotides agree with TRBD1. After removal of 6 bases from V and 0 bases from J, the junction contained 4 bases not matched to a gene. The germline gives CDR1 LNHDA, CDR2 SQIVND (reference sequence). The CDR3 runs to 15 residues. CDR3 region: CASRGQGTPNYGYTF. CDR3 sequence (DNA): TGTGCCAGTAGGGGACAGGGGACTCCTAACTATGGCTACACCTTC.

J is TRBJ2-2 and V is TRBV27; no clear D gene. There are 14 residues in the CDR3. Germline loops: CDR1 MNHEY, CDR2 SMNVEV (reference sequence). Trimming shortened V by 2 bases and J by 6 bases, and 10 bases separated the two germline ends. The CDR3 loop reads CASSLKQTAGELFF. In nucleotides, the CDR3 is TGTGCCAGCAGTTTAAAGCAGACGGCCGGGGAGCTGTTTTTT.